The clone carrying this T cell receptor beta chain was observed a few times. The antigen remains unidentified. TCRdb reanalysed the RT-PCR reads using MiXCR and keeps one entry per CDR3 protein. The sample shows 450,000 to 550,000 distinct CDR3 sequences, around 25% of them seen only once. This record belongs to a study of response to subunit inactivated influenza vaccine. Study findings and constraints: The authors suggested that few new T cells are recruited per seasonal influenza vaccination.

In germline, CDR1 is DFQATT, CDR2 SNEGSKA (reference sequence). The CDR3 is 14 amino acids. The TCR comes from a man aged 50-60 years who received an inactivated influenza vaccine. The chain links TRBV20-1 to TRBJ1-2; possibly TRBD1 for D (6 bases). Sequencing used CD4+ T cells sorted from PBMCs, obtained 5 days after vaccination. CDR3 amino acids: CSLSTRTGNYGYTF. Written as DNA, the CDR3 is TGCAGCCTATCCACTCGTACAGGGAACTATGGCTACACCTTC.